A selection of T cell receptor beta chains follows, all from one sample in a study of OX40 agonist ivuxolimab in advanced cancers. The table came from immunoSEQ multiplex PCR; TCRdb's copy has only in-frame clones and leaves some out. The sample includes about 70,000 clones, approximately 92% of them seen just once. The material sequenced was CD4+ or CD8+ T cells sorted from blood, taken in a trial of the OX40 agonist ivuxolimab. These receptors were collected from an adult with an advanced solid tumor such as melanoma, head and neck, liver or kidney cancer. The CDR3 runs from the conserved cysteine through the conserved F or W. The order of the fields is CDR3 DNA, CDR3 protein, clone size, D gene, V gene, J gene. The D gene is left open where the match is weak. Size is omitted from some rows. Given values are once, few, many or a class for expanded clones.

TGCGCCAGCAGTGAGTCGAGGGTTGGGGAGCTGTTTTTT	CASSESRVGELFF	NA	NA	TRBV10-1	TRBJ2-2
TGTGCCAGCAGAGAGGTAGCGGGGGTGGATACGCAGTATTTT	CASREVAGVDTQYF	NA	TRBD2	TRBV7-2	TRBJ2-3
TGTGCCAGCGGACCGGGACTAGCGGGGGTCCAAGAGACCCAGTACTTC	CASGPGLAGVQETQYF	NA	TRBD2	TRBV28	TRBJ2-5
TGTGCCAGCAGCTCCTACAGCGGGAGTGAGCAGTTCTTC	CASSSYSGSEQFF	NA	TRBD2	TRBV7-2	TRBJ2-1
TGTGCCAGCAGTTACTCGACCCGGATCGGGGAGCTGTTTTTT	CASSYSTRIGELFF	few	NA	TRBV6-6	TRBJ2-2
TGTGCCAGCTCAATTACAGGGGGCCGGGACTATGGCTACACCTTC	CASSITGGRDYGYTF	NA	TRBD1	TRBV18	TRBJ1-2
TGTGCCAGCCTAACTAGCGACACAGATACGCAGTATTTT	CASLTSDTDTQYF	NA	TRBD2	TRBV18	TRBJ2-3
TGTGCCATCAGAGATACGGACTGGAGCTCCTACAATGAGCAGTTCTTC	CAIRDTDWSSYNEQFF	NA	NA	TRBV10-3	TRBJ2-1
TGCGCCAGCAGCCAAGAACCGCGTCAGTACAGGAGTGAGCAGTTCTTC	CASSQEPRQYRSEQFF	NA	NA	TRBV4-1	TRBJ2-1
TGTGCCAGCAGCGCCGGGGGAATTAGCTCCTATAATTCACCCCTCCACTTT	CASSAGGISSYNSPLHF	NA	NA	TRBV9	TRBJ1-6
TGTGCCAGCACCCCGTCCGGCTGGAGCGGGGATCTTCCCCCCTACTTC	CASTPSGWSGDLPPYF	NA	TRBD2	TRBV9	TRBJ2-7
TGTGCCAGCTCCCAGACCCAGAACACTGAAGCTTTCTTT	CASSQTQNTEAFF	NA	NA	TRBV18	TRBJ1-1
TGCGCCAGCAGTTTCATGAACACTGAAGCTTTCTTT	CASSFMNTEAFF	NA	NA	TRBV10-1	TRBJ1-1
TGCGCCAGCAGCTTACCCAGTTTAGAAAAACTGTTTTTT	CASSLPSLEKLFF	NA	NA	TRBV5-1	TRBJ1-4
TGTGCCAGCAGACGCCTCGGGACAGGGGCGCAGGACACTGAAGCTTTCTTT	CASRRLGTGAQDTEAFF	NA	TRBD1	TRBV2	TRBJ1-1
TGCGCCAGCAGCTTGATCGCGGCGATGCTGAACACCGGGGAGCTGTTTTTT	CASSLIAAMLNTGELFF	once	NA	TRBV5-1	TRBJ2-2
TGTGCCAGCAGCATCGGGACAGGGGGAACAGATACGCAGTATTTT	CASSIGTGGTDTQYF	NA	TRBD1	TRBV11-2	TRBJ2-3
TGTGCCAGCAGTTACCGGGGTTTGAACACCGGGGAGCTGTTTTTT	CASSYRGLNTGELFF	NA	NA	TRBV6-6	TRBJ2-2
TGTGCCAGCAGTGCCGCCTGGGGACAGGGTCGCCAAGAGACCCAGTACTTC	CASSAAWGQGRQETQYF	NA	TRBD1	TRBV28	TRBJ2-5
TGTGCCAGCAGCTTAGGCCCGGGAGGTGAAAAACTGTTTTTT	CASSLGPGGEKLFF	NA	NA	TRBV5-8	TRBJ1-4
TGTGCCAGCAGGTCGGGGTCCCGGAAGGGCTACACCTTC	CASRSGSRKGYTF	NA	NA	TRBV27	TRBJ1-2
TGTGCCAGCTCACCACCGGGGGACAGTGAAAAACTGTTTTTT	CASSPPGDSEKLFF	many	TRBD1	TRBV18	TRBJ1-4
TGTGCCAGCAGCATACATAGCTCCTATAATTCACCCCTCCACTTT	CASSIHSSYNSPLHF	NA	NA	TRBV5-5	TRBJ1-6
TGTGCCAGCAGTCCGCGCCGGGCAGGAGGTGGCTACACCTTC	CASSPRRAGGGYTF	NA	NA	TRBV28	TRBJ1-2
TGTGCCAGTAGCCAAGCCGGGACAGGGGTTTTAAATCAGCCCCAGCATTTT	CASSQAGTGVLNQPQHF	NA	TRBD1	TRBV19	TRBJ1-5
TGCGCCAGCAGCCGCAGACTAGCTTCGGCGAACACCGGGGAGCTGTTTTTT	CASSRRLASANTGELFF	NA	TRBD2	TRBV5-1	TRBJ2-2
TGTGCCAGCAGCTTAAGGGCGGGAGCGGCAGATACGCAGTATTTT	CASSLRAGAADTQYF	NA	TRBD2	TRBV7-3	TRBJ2-3
TGTGCCAGCAGCACACCTAGGGGAGATACGCAGTATTTT	CASSTPRGDTQYF	NA	NA	TRBV7-9	TRBJ2-3
TGTGCCAGCAGAACAGGGGGCGCAACTAATGAAAAACTGTTTTTT	CASRTGGATNEKLFF	once	TRBD1	TRBV6-6	TRBJ1-4
TGTGCCAGCAGTTTGACAGGTCGTGGGCAGTATTTT	CASSLTGRGQYF	NA	NA	TRBV28	TRBJ2-3
TGTGCCAGCAGCCCTGCGGACAGGCAGGGCTACACCTTC	CASSPADRQGYTF	NA	TRBD1	TRBV7-3	TRBJ1-2
TGCGCCAGCAGCCCCGCGTCCGGGACAGGGACCACCGGGGAGCTGTTTTTT	CASSPASGTGTTGELFF	once	TRBD1	TRBV5-1	TRBJ2-2
TGCGCCAGCAGTCCCCTGTGGGGGCGTCGAATGAATGAGCAGTTCTTC	CASSPLWGRRMNEQFF	NA	NA	TRBV23-1	TRBJ2-1
TGTGCCAGCAGGCCACGACAGGGGGCCTCCTACGAGCAGTACTTC	CASRPRQGASYEQYF	NA	TRBD1	TRBV2	TRBJ2-7
TGTGCCAGCAGGCGGGGGATGAACACTGAAGCTTTCTTT	CASRRGMNTEAFF	few	NA	TRBV28	TRBJ1-1
TGTGCCAGCAACCCTACAGGGGTCTCGAACACTGAAGCTTTCTTT	CASNPTGVSNTEAFF	NA	TRBD1	TRBV11-1	TRBJ1-1
TGCGCCAGCAGCTTGGGTACGGGAGCCTTGGGTGGAAACACCATATATTTT	CASSLGTGALGGNTIYF	NA	NA	TRBV5-1	TRBJ1-3
TGTGCCAGCAGTGAGATGGGACTAGCGGGCCAGACCCAGTACTTC	CASSEMGLAGQTQYF	NA	TRBD2	TRBV2	TRBJ2-5
TGTGCCAGCAGCTTGTTGCAGGACCACGGGAATGAGCAGTTCTTC	CASSLLQDHGNEQFF	NA	NA	TRBV5-6	TRBJ2-1
TGTGCCACCAGCAGAGATATTGAGAGCAATGAGCAGTTCTTC	CATSRDIESNEQFF	NA	NA	TRBV15	TRBJ2-1
TGTGCCAGCAGCCATTCTGGAAACAGGGGGTTTAATGAAAAACTGTTTTTT	CASSHSGNRGFNEKLFF	once	TRBD1	TRBV9	TRBJ1-4
TGCGCCAGCAGTGAGGTTGGCGGTTCGGGTTCCCACGAGCAGTACTTC	CASSEVGGSGSHEQYF	NA	NA	TRBV10-1	TRBJ2-7
TGCGCCAGCAGCTTAACAGCGGGGGGGAATGAGCAGTACTTC	CASSLTAGGNEQYF	few	TRBD2	TRBV5-1	TRBJ2-7
TGTGCCAGCAGCCAAAGTAGTCAGCCCCAGCATTTT	CASSQSSQPQHF	NA	NA	TRBV7-9	TRBJ1-5
TGTGCCCTATGGAGGTGGGAGAGAGGCACTGAAGCTTTCTTT	CALWRWERGTEAFF	NA	NA	TRBV5-4	TRBJ1-1
TGCGCCAGCAGCCCCGGGGGATTCTACAATGAGCAGTTCTTC	CASSPGGFYNEQFF	NA	NA	TRBV5-1	TRBJ2-1
TGTGCCAGTAGGACAGGGGGAGCTAACTATGGCTACACCTTC	CASRTGGANYGYTF	once	TRBD1	TRBV19	TRBJ1-2
TGTGCCAGCAGTCGTATCCGGACAGGGATATCCTACGAGCAGTACTTC	CASSRIRTGISYEQYF	NA	TRBD1	TRBV2	TRBJ2-7
TGTGCCAGTAGTATGGTAGGGTGGGCGGCCTACAATGAGCAGTTCTTC	CASSMVGWAAYNEQFF	NA	NA	TRBV19	TRBJ2-1
TGTGCCACGCGGGCGGGGCAGAACCAAGAGACCCAGTACTTC	CATRAGQNQETQYF	NA	NA	TRBV15	TRBJ2-5
TGCGCCAGCAGTCAATCTGTCTGGAGGGGGTGGGGAGATACGCAGTATTTT	CASSQSVWRGWGDTQYF	NA	NA	TRBV23-1	TRBJ2-3
TGTGCCAGCAGTTCCCGACAGGGGGCCATCTACGAGCAGTACTTC	CASSSRQGAIYEQYF	NA	TRBD1	TRBV28	TRBJ2-7
TGTGCCAGCAGTTACGCGGGACTAGCCGGGTCGAGGGAGCAGTTCTTC	CASSYAGLAGSREQFF	NA	TRBD2	TRBV6-5	TRBJ2-1